This T cell receptor (beta chain) is from a study of cytotoxic CD8 clonotypes in ibrutinib-treated CLL. In the study overall: A median roughly 11 months of treatment, range 6 to 36, preceded the collection of response samples. Points from the study as a whole: There were few public clonotypes, and on treatment they contracted or stayed stable. At progression, clonality fell back toward baseline after rising at ibrutinib response. While tracking circulating CD8+ T-cell counts, baseline clonality exceeded that of age-matched healthy donors.

Profiled with immunoSEQ multiplex PCR; TCRdb holds only in-frame clones, not every one. The table shows about 76,000 clones, with around four fifths occurring only once. On this clone itself: The antigen is not known.

V was trimmed by 1 base and J by 5 bases, leaving 6 bases between them. The CDR3 loop spans 13 amino acids. Per germline, CDR1 SGHKS and CDR2 YYEKEE (reference sequence). The J gene is TRBJ1-4, the V gene TRBV5-5; no definite D call. The sequence came from a human donor with chronic lymphocytic leukemia. The input for sequencing was PBMCs, taken after 24 months of ibrutinib treatment. For the CDR3, the DNA is TGTGCCAGCAGCTTGAGTGGGAATGAAAAACTGTTTTTT. It specifies CASSLSGNEKLFF. Drawing the rest from reference TRBV5-5 and TRBJ1-4, the complete variable domain is DAGVTQSPTHLIKTRGQQVTLRCSPISGHKSVSWYQQVLGQGPQFIFQYYEKEERGRGNFPDRFSARQFPNYSSELNVNALLLGDSALYLCASSLSGNEKLFFGSGTQLSVL.